This TCR beta chain was documented in a study of shared clonotypes between healthy human individuals. General study findings and limits: Naive subsets usually exceeded memory subsets in estimated richness.

Assay: immunoSEQ multiplex PCR; the TCRdb copy retains only in-frame clones and omits some. The sample comprises about 2.1 million clones, just under 95% of which are singletons, and around 1.7% rests with the top ten. Terminally differentiated effector memory CD45RA+ cells were excluded by CCR7 positive selection of CD45RO-negative cells. The germline gives CDR1 GTSNPN, CDR2 SVGIG (reference sequence). V shed 7 bases, J shed 10 bases, and the junction held 12 bases outside the gene matches. This CDR3 contains 13 residues. A note on this clone: Antigen: not known.

This TCR derives from a man aged 18 to 35 in good health. Some clones in this sample may be carry-over from other donors' samples. Sequenced material: naive CD8+ T cells from PBMCs. V and J are TRBV30 and TRBJ2-1; TRBD1 agrees at 8 bases. CDR3 bases: TGTGCCTCCCGGGACAGGCCTCACCTGGAGCAGTTCTTC. It is translated as CASRDRPHLEQFF.